Below are 13 T cell receptor beta chains sequenced from a single sample in a study of liver allograft versus peripheral blood T cells. Study summary: Recipients' peripheral blood T cell receptor repertoires were compared with those in transplanted livers.

One entry per CDR3 protein results from TCRdb running MiXCR on the reads. The sample lists some 10,000 distinct CDR3 sequences, approximately 20% occurring once. Source of these receptors: a human patient who had a liver transplant. The graft donor may have given rise to some T cells.

This clonotype appeared a few times. The rearrangement uses TRBV6-2 or TRBV6-3 and TRBJ2-7; D tentatively fits TRBD1 or TRBD2 (5 bases each). V lost 5 bases and J lost 0, with 14 bases in between. CDR3 length: 15 amino acids. The germline CDR1 and CDR2 sequences are MNHEY and SVGEGT. CDR3 nucleotide sequence: TGTGCCAGCAGTGCCCAGGGACCTAGCTCCTACGAGCAGTACTTC. It translates to CASSAQGPSSYEQYF.

The gene calls are TRBV7-9 and TRBJ1-6; 9 nucleotides line up with TRBD1. The V segment lost 3 bases and the J segment 4 bases; nucleotides outside the gene matches: 4. Germline loops: CDR1 SEHNR, CDR2 FQNEAQ (reference sequence). This CDR3 region has 16 residues. In DNA form, the CDR3 reads TGTGCCAGCAGCTTCGGACAGGGGACTTATAATTCACCCCTCCACTTT. Protein: CASSFGQGTYNSPLHF.

By proportion, this clonotype is medium-sized. The rearrangement joins TRBV19 to TRBJ1-2; perhaps TRBD1 as D (6 bases). With 7 bases removed from V and 1 base from J, the gap between germline ends came to 19 bases. CDR3 length: 16 residues. Germline CDR1 LNHDA, CDR2 SQIVND (reference sequence). Here the CDR3 reads CASIRTEVFYNYGYTF. CDR3 sequence (DNA): TGTGCCAGTATTAGGACAGAGGTGTTTTATAACTATGGCTACACCTTC.

This clonotype was picked up many times. The J gene is TRBJ1-1, the V gene TRBV6-5; D unresolved. The CDR3 runs 11 residues. Trimming stripped 7 bases from V and 1 base from J, with 4 bases between. Germline loops: CDR1 MNHEY, CDR2 SVGAGI. The CDR3 region is CASMRNTEAFF. CDR3 DNA: TGTGCCAGCATGAGGAACACTGAAGCTTTCTTT.

The chain couples TRBV25-1 to TRBJ1-5; D possibly corresponds to TRBD1 (5 bases). The V gene lost 3 bases and the J gene lost 0 bases, with 9 bases spanning the gap. Germline values: CDR1 MGHDK, CDR2 SYGVNS. This CDR3 is built from 15 residues. The DNA of the CDR3 is TGTGCCAGCAGTGATGGGGGGTTTAGCAATCAGCCCCAGCATTTT. This encodes CASSDGGFSNQPQHF. The variable domain in full, completed from reference TRBV25-1 and TRBJ1-5, reads EADIYQTPRYLVIGTGKKITLECSQTMGHDKMYWYQQDPGMELHLIHYSYGVNSTEKGDLSSESTVSRIRTEHFPLTLESARPSHTSQYLCASSDGGFSNQPQHFGDGTRLSIL.

On this clonotype: A much larger clone lies one base from this, so it may be a read error. This is likely a read error, given that the CDR3 carries no conserved phenylalanine or tryptophan at its end. The chain couples TRBV6-5 to TRBJ2-5; perhaps TRBD1 as D (5 bases). Looked up from germline, CDR1 is MNHEY and CDR2 is SVGAGI. CDR3 length: 14 residues. The V end lost 7 bases, the J end lost 3 bases, and 15 bases lay between the germline ends. CDR3 sequence reads: CASTRRGGEETQYY. The CDR3 coding sequence is TGTGCCAGCACCCGAAGGGGCGGAGAAGAGACCCAGTACTAC.

J is TRBJ2-3 and V is TRBV14, with 8 bases identical to TRBD1. Germline CDR1 and CDR2: SGHDN and FVKESK. CDR3 length: 15 amino acids. V lost 1 base and J lost 3; bases outside the gene matches: 3. In DNA, the CDR3 is TGTGCCAGCAGCCAAGTCAGGGGGCGGACAGATACGCAGTATTTT. It codes for CASSQVRGRTDTQYF.

This clonotype is judged medium-sized (0.01 to 0.1%). This sequence joins TRBV24-1 and TRBJ1-3; D call uncertain. There are 17 residues in the CDR3. The germline V and J ends were trimmed by 5 bases and 2 bases, with 18 bases remaining between them. Germline CDR1 KGHDR, CDR2 SFDVKD. DNA for the CDR3: TGTGCCACCAGTGTCCGAGGTGGCGGGTTCGCTGGAAACACCATATATTTT. It yields the protein CATSVRGGGFAGNTIYF.

The sample holds a few counts of this clonotype. The chain recombines TRBV7-9 with TRBJ2-3, with 7 positions matching TRBD1. The CDR3 extends over 16 amino acids. Germline V gene data show CDR1 as SEHNR and CDR2 as FQNEAQ (reference sequence). After removal of 2 bases from V and 2 bases from J, the junction contained 7 bases not matched to a gene. This CDR3 reads CASSLRGTDPTDTQYF. CDR3 DNA sequence: TGTGCCAGCAGCTTAAGGGGGACAGACCCCACAGATACGCAGTATTTT.

The chain couples TRBV20-1 to TRBJ2-3, with TRBD2 matching 9 bases. The CDR3 contains 14 residues. In germline, CDR1 is DFQATT, CDR2 SNEGSKA (reference sequence). V dropped 2 bases and J dropped 3; count of bases not matched to a gene: 3. CDR3 region: CSARTSGGTDTQYF. CDR3 sequence (DNA): TGCAGTGCTAGAACGAGCGGGGGGACAGATACGCAGTATTTT.

This clonotype is medium-sized within its sample. This chain joins TRBV6-1 and TRBJ1-1; the D is unclear. Trimming pared 10 bases from V and 1 base from J, leaving 7 bases between. Germline V gene lookup returns CDR1 MNHNS and CDR2 SASEGT. The CDR3 runs 11 residues. CDR3 sequence reads: CATVRNTEAFF. CDR3 DNA sequence: TGTGCCACCGTCAGGAACACTGAAGCTTTCTTT.

This clonotype was counted a few times. The V call is TRBV7-9, the J call TRBJ1-1; no reliable D call. Germline-derived CDR1 and CDR2 are SEHNR and FQNEAQ (reference sequence). Trimming pared 4 bases from V and 5 bases from J, leaving 11 bases between. This CDR3 is built from 13 residues. The CDR3, as DNA: TGTGCCAGCAGCTCCCGACGAGAGACTGAAGCTTTCTTT. Amino acid sequence: CASSSRRETEAFF. Full variable domain (outside the CDR3, taken from reference TRBV7-9 and TRBJ1-1): DTGVSQNPRHKITKRGQNVTFRCDPISEHNRLYWYRQTLGQGPEFLTYFQNEAQLEKSRLLSDRFSAERPKGSFSTLEIQRTEQGDSAMYLCASSSRRETEAFFGQGTRLTVV.

This clonotype is deemed medium-sized. The chain uses TRBV29-1 and TRBJ2-2; 7 bases line up with TRBD2. Germline CDR1 and CDR2: SQVTM and ANQGSEA. V lost 7 bases to trimming and J lost 0 bases; unmatched junction nucleotides: 5. There are 14 residues in the CDR3. CDR3 nucleotides: TGCAGCGCGGGGAGGGGAGCGAACACCGGGGAGCTGTTTTTT. This gives the protein CSAGRGANTGELFF.